The source of this T cell receptor (beta chain) is a study of graft-versus-host responses after intestinal transplantation. Looking at the study overall: Induction with anti-thymocyte globulin, then tacrolimus and steroids for three to four years, was given to all recipients.

This clone was seen a few times. Antigen: not known. Regarding the study as a whole: Some GvH clones appeared in ileal mucosa or blood before recipient bone marrow. Within the allografts of patients who had graft-donor T cell macrochimerism, graft-versus-host to host-versus-graft clonal ratios were high.

The data were produced by immunoSEQ multiplex PCR, yet TCRdb's version contains in-frame clones alone and is incomplete. The sample consists of around 110,000 clones, approximately 90% of them appearing once. The germline CDR1 and CDR2 sequences are MNHNY and SVGAGI (reference sequence). The ends lost 10 bases at V and 7 bases at J; junction bases unmatched: 15. CDR3 length: 14 residues. The chain couples TRBV6-6 to TRBJ1-2; 7 nucleotides line up with TRBD1. The source material was unstimulated CD4+ T cells sorted from spleen or lymph node cells, sampled before intestinal transplant. The sequence was collected from a human donor who received an intestinal transplant. CDR3 in amino acids: CATEGTVKIGGYTF. The CDR3 DNA is TGTGCCACTGAAGGGACAGTGAAGATCGGTGGCTACACCTTC.